The 9 T cell receptor beta chains listed next were all sequenced from one sample in a study of OX40 agonist ivuxolimab in advanced cancers. Data came from immunoSEQ multiplex PCR; TCRdb stores just in-frame clones and leaves some out. The sample contains about 62,000 clones, 92% of which appear only once. The source was CD4+ or CD8+ T cells sorted from blood, collected in a trial of the OX40 agonist ivuxolimab. These receptors came from an adult with an advanced solid tumor such as melanoma, head and neck, liver or kidney cancer.

The rearrangement links TRBV6-1 to TRBJ1-2; perhaps TRBD1 as D (6 bases). Between the trimmed V and J ends, which lost 5 bases and 11 bases, there was a span of 15 bases. The germline CDR1 and CDR2 sequences are MNHNS and SASEGT. The CDR3 is 12 amino acids. CDR3 coding DNA: TGTGCCAGCAGTTCGGACGGGGGCGGTTACACCTTC. Its translation is CASSSDGGGYTF.

The genes are TRBV2 and TRBJ1-4, with TRBD1 matching over 11 bases. Germline-derived CDR1 and CDR2 are SNHLY and FYNNEI. The CDR3 length is 17 residues. The trim removed 6 bases at V and 0 bases at J, leaving 6 bases unmatched. The CDR3 sequence is CASRWTGGPSTNEKLFF. As DNA, the CDR3 is TGTGCCAGCAGGTGGACAGGGGGCCCTTCAACTAATGAAAAACTGTTTTTT.

This chain joins TRBV19 and TRBJ2-5; 8 nucleotides match TRBD1. V shed 6 bases, J shed 1 base, and the junction held 10 bases outside the gene matches. Germline CDR1 and CDR2: LNHDA and SQIVND (reference sequence). There are 16 residues in the CDR3. The CDR3 DNA reads TGTGCCAGTAGACCCACCGGGACAGGAAGCCAAGAGACCCAGTACTTC. Translating gives CASRPTGTGSQETQYF. The full variable domain, rest sourced from reference TRBV19 and TRBJ2-5, is DGGITQSPKYLFRKEGQNVTLSCEQNLNHDAMYWYRQDPGQGLRLIYYSQIVNDFQKGDIAEGYSVSREKKESFPLTVTSAQKNPTAFYLCASRPTGTGSQETQYFGPGTRLLVL.

The rearrangement links TRBV2 to TRBJ1-4, with D maybe TRBD1 (5 bases). CDR1 and CDR2 (germline): SNHLY, FYNNEI. The CDR3 loop spans 14 amino acids. V shed 6 bases and J shed 1 base, with 9 bases lying between them. The CDR3 loop reads CASRSGGTNEKLFF. In DNA form, the CDR3 reads TGTGCCAGCAGGAGCGGGGGAACTAATGAAAAACTGTTTTTT.

This chain connects TRBV7-2 to TRBJ1-6, with D tentatively TRBD1 (5 bases). This CDR3 is 14 amino acids long. Germline V gene data show CDR1 as SGHTA and CDR2 as FQGNSA. Trimming took 3 bases from V and 10 from J, leaving 13 bases between them. The CDR3 coding sequence is TGTGCCAGCAGCTTGCAGGGATATGGCTCACCCCTCCACTTT. This translates into CASSLQGYGSPLHF.

This rearrangement joins TRBV5-1 to TRBJ1-1, with D possibly being TRBD1 (5 bases). With 10 bases removed from V and 1 base from J, the gap between germline ends came to 17 bases. CDR3 length equals 14 residues. Germline V gives CDR1 SGHRS, CDR2 YFSETQ. CDR3 nucleotide sequence: TGCGCCTCCCGACCGGGACCGGAGAACACTGAAGCTTTCTTT. The encoded protein is CASRPGPENTEAFF.

The rearrangement uses TRBV5-6 and TRBJ2-5; D gene uncertain. The CDR3 loop spans 13 amino acids. In germline, CDR1 is SGHDT, CDR2 YYEEEE. The V end lost 4 bases, the J end lost 5 bases, and 12 bases lay between the germline ends. CDR3 in amino acids: CASSSTQVETQYF. The CDR3 DNA sequence: TGTGCCAGCAGCAGTACCCAAGTGGAGACCCAGTACTTC.

V gene TRBV4-1 combines with J gene TRBJ2-5; 9 bases align to TRBD2. Germline V CDR1 and CDR2: MGHRA, YSYEKL. V lost 0 bases to trimming and J lost 5 bases; unmatched junction nucleotides: 16. This CDR3 spans 19 amino acids. CDR3 DNA sequence: TGCGCCAGCAGCCAAGATGAGGGGGAGCGGGGGGCCCAGGGGGAGACCCAGTACTTC. Its protein is CASSQDEGERGAQGETQYF.

The rearrangement links TRBV6-1 to TRBJ2-3; D may be TRBD1 or TRBD2 (5 bases each). The CDR3 is 12 amino acids. Per the germline V gene, CDR1 is MNHNS and CDR2 is SASEGT. Trimming cost V 6 bases and J 6 bases, with 10 bases left between them. CDR3 in amino acids: CASRGTLDTQYF. The CDR3 coding sequence is TGTGCCAGCAGGGGGACCTTGGATACGCAGTATTTT.